This passage covers 9 T cell receptor beta chains from one sample sequenced in a study of T cell responses to AZD1222 COVID-19 vaccine. Generated by immunoSEQ multiplex PCR, the TCRdb table keeps only in-frame clones and is missing some. The sample includes 99,000 or so clones, more than 75% of them seen just once. The sample was peripheral blood, taken on day 0 of AZD1222 vaccination. These receptors came from an adult in good health.

The chain has TRBV19 and TRBJ2-3, with TRBD1 as a possible D gene (5 bases). Germline CDR1 and CDR2: LNHDA and SQIVND (reference sequence). V lost 5 bases and J lost 4, with 13 bases in between. The CDR3 is 14 amino acids. CDR3 bases: TGTGCCAGTAGTCCGGACACTTGGGCAGATACGCAGTATTTT. It is translated as CASSPDTWADTQYF.

The CDR3 bases are TGTGCCAGCAGCCCTGGACTAGTTAGGGGTATGACGGATACGCAGTATTTT. Translating it yields CASSPGLVRGMTDTQYF. The V and J genes are TRBV3-1 (or the pseudogene TRBV3-2) and TRBJ2-3; the match to TRBD2 covers 7 bases. J gave up 6 bases and V 4 bases, and 16 bases lay outside the gene matches. CDR3 length: 17 residues. CDR1 is LGHDT and CDR2 is YNNKEL in the germline V gene (reference sequence).

The genes are TRBV19 and TRBJ2-1; 11 bases match TRBD1. Germline V gene sequence: CDR1 LNHDA, CDR2 SQIVND (reference sequence). V gave up 6 bases and J gave up 7 bases; unmatched junction bases: 5. CDR3 size: 14 residues. CDR3 nucleotides: TGTGCCAGTAGCCAGGACAGGGGGCAGAATGAGCAGTTCTTC. Its translation: CASSQDRGQNEQFF.

The count of this clone is one. The chain employs TRBV7-9 and TRBJ1-1; possibly TRBD1 for D (6 bases). This CDR3 comprises 14 residues. Trimming removed 3 bases at V and 1 base at J, with 9 bases between. CDR1 is SEHNR, CDR2 FQNEAQ, per germline (reference sequence). CDR3 sequence reads: CASSFTGKNTEAFF. The CDR3 bases are TGTGCCAGCAGCTTCACAGGGAAGAACACTGAAGCTTTCTTT.

This clone was seen repeatedly, ten times or more. The chain joins TRBV27 to TRBJ2-3, with TRBD2 matching 9 bases. This CDR3 contains 17 residues. Germline V gene data show CDR1 as MNHEY and CDR2 as SMNVEV (reference sequence). The ends lost 1 base at V and 0 bases at J; junction bases unmatched: 5. In nucleotides, the CDR3 is TGTGCCAGCAGTTTATACCCTAGCGGGGTTAGCACAGATACGCAGTATTTT. Its translation: CASSLYPSGVSTDTQYF.

The chain couples TRBV21-1 to TRBJ1-5; the table calls TRBD1, which could not be checked here. TRBV21-1 is a known pseudogene. The CDR3 loop spans 17 amino acids. CDR3 nucleotide sequence: TGTGCCAGCAGCTGGGACAGGGGCTATTATAGCAATCAGCCCCAGCATTTT. Its translation: CASSWDRGYYSNQPQHF.

The chain couples TRBV5-6 to TRBJ2-7; D is unclear. The germline V and J ends were trimmed by 5 bases and 2 bases, with 14 bases remaining between them. The CDR3 consists of 14 residues. Germline loops: CDR1 SGHDT, CDR2 YYEEEE. This chain's CDR3 is CASSAAHSPYEQYF. The CDR3 DNA sequence: TGTGCCAGCAGTGCGGCCCACTCCCCCTACGAGCAGTACTTC.

The CDR3: CASSLGGSGNTIYF. DNA for the CDR3: TGTGCCAGTAGTCTGGGGGGCTCTGGAAACACCATATATTTT. The chain combines TRBV19 with TRBJ1-3, with a weak D call TRBD1 (5 bases). This CDR3 has 14 residues. CDR1 LNHDA and CDR2 SQIVND come from the germline V gene (reference sequence). The V end was cut by 5 bases, the J end by 0 bases, with 8 bases between. The variable domain in full, completed from reference TRBV19 and TRBJ1-3, reads DGGITQSPKYLFRKEGQNVTLSCEQNLNHDAMYWYRQDPGQGLRLIYYSQIVNDFQKGDIAEGYSVSREKKESFPLTVTSAQKNPTAFYLCASSLGGSGNTIYFGEGSWLTVV.

The V call is TRBV27, the J call TRBJ1-5; 10 nucleotides match TRBD1. The trim removed 6 bases at V and 8 bases at J, leaving 10 bases unmatched. CDR1 and CDR2 (germline): MNHEY, SMNVEV (reference sequence). The CDR3 runs 15 residues. The CDR3 nucleotides read TGTGCCAGCAGAAAGAGACAGGGGGCATTTGAGCCCCAGCATTTT. Amino acid sequence: CASRKRQGAFEPQHF.